A single sample is the source of the 26 T cell receptor beta chains below, sequenced in a study of shared clonotypes between healthy human individuals. Assay used: immunoSEQ multiplex PCR; TCRdb lists only in-frame clones, some missing. The table has hundreds of thousands of clones, roughly 96% seen once. Positively selected for CCR7, the CD45RO-negative cells used as naive CD8 cells excluded terminally differentiated effector memory CD45RA+ cells. The material sequenced was naive CD8+ T cells sorted from blood. These receptors were collected from a woman aged 25 to 39 in good health.

The rearrangement joins TRBV27 to TRBJ1-5, with D perhaps matching TRBD1 (6 bases). V was trimmed by 5 bases and J by 4 bases, leaving 12 bases between them. CDR1 is MNHEY and CDR2 is SMNVEV in the germline V gene (reference sequence). The CDR3 runs 14 residues. The CDR3 loop reads CASSQTGKNQPQHF. In DNA form, the CDR3 reads TGTGCCAGCAGTCAGACAGGAAAGAATCAGCCCCAGCATTTT.

This CDR3 is CASRGIDRDVNEKLFF. For the CDR3, the DNA is TGTGCCAGCAGGGGGATCGACCGGGACGTCAATGAAAAACTGTTTTTT. The chain joins TRBV27 to TRBJ1-4, with D perhaps matching TRBD1 (5 bases). There are 16 residues in the CDR3. V gave up 6 bases and J gave up 5 bases, with 19 bases separating them. Germline CDR1 MNHEY, CDR2 SMNVEV (reference sequence).

This chain connects TRBV10-2 to TRBJ2-1, with D unresolved. Germline loops: CDR1 WSHSY, CDR2 SAAADI. This CDR3 contains 14 residues. Trimming took 4 bases from V and 6 from J, leaving 13 bases between them. CDR3 in DNA: TGCGCCAGCAGTGTGTCTCGGTGGGGCAATGAGCAGTTCTTC. It yields the protein CASSVSRWGNEQFF.

Comments on this clone: This sample also contains other DNA sequences that code for the same CDR3. This rearrangement joins TRBV27 to TRBJ1-5, with D perhaps matching TRBD1 (6 bases). V was pared by 3 bases and J by 4 bases, with 10 bases between. Germline-derived CDR1 and CDR2 are MNHEY and SMNVEV (reference sequence). CDR3 length equals 14 residues. Written as DNA, the CDR3 is TGTGCCAGCAGTTTTGGCCAGGGGAATCAGCCCCAGCATTTT. This translates into CASSFGQGNQPQHF.

V usage is TRBV5-1 and J usage is TRBJ2-5; D possibly corresponds to TRBD2 (5 bases). From germline, CDR1 is SGHRS and CDR2 YFSETQ. The CDR3 runs 14 residues. Trimming shortened V by 4 bases and J by 11 bases, and 21 bases separated the two germline ends. CDR3: CASSPGRRTGEQYF. The CDR3 coding sequence is TGCGCCAGCAGCCCCGGACGGAGGACGGGTGAGCAGTACTTC.

V gene TRBV28 combines with J gene TRBJ2-1; 7 bases map to TRBD2. Trimming at V came to 3 bases and at J to 5 bases, leaving 4 bases not matched to a gene. Per germline, CDR1 MDHEN and CDR2 SYDVKM. This CDR3 spans 14 amino acids. CDR3 sequence reads: CASSFLAVDNEQFF. CDR3 coding DNA: TGTGCCAGCAGTTTTCTAGCGGTTGACAATGAGCAGTTCTTC.

The chain is built from TRBV7-6 and TRBJ2-7; perhaps TRBD2 as D (7 bases). The CDR3 extends over 15 amino acids. Trimming stripped 5 bases from V and 2 bases from J, with 16 bases between. Germline-derived CDR1 and CDR2 are SGHVS and FNYEAQ. The CDR3 is CASSQGRVGAYEQYF. Here the CDR3 DNA reads TGTGCCAGCAGCCAGGGGAGGGTTGGCGCCTACGAGCAGTACTTC.

The chain uses TRBV28 and TRBJ1-5; 9 bases are shared with TRBD1. In germline, CDR1 is MDHEN, CDR2 SYDVKM. V lost 3 bases and J lost 15; bases outside the gene matches: 6. This CDR3 region has 12 residues. The CDR3 sequence is CASSFSEGQGHF. The CDR3 DNA is TGTGCCAGCAGTTTCTCTGAGGGACAGGGGCATTTT. Combining the CDR3 with reference TRBV28 and TRBJ1-5 gives the whole variable domain DVKVTQSSRYLVKRTGEKVFLECVQDMDHENMFWYRQDPGLGLRLIYFSYDVKMKEKGDIPEGYSVSREKKERFSLILESASTNQTSMYLCASSFSEGQGHFGDGTRLSIL.

This clone was seen just once. J is TRBJ2-7 and V is TRBV30, with D uncertain. Per germline, CDR1 GTSNPN and CDR2 SVGIG (reference sequence). V gave up 2 bases and J gave up 6 bases, with 8 bases separating them. This CDR3 spans 11 amino acids. The CDR3 loop is CAWSHSIEQYF. In nucleotides, the CDR3 is TGTGCCTGGAGTCATTCCATCGAGCAGTACTTC.

This chain joins TRBV13 and TRBJ1-1; 7 bases line up with TRBD1. With V trimmed by 5 bases and J by 1 base, 1 base remained unmatched. Per germline, CDR1 PRHDT and CDR2 FYEKMQ (reference sequence). This CDR3 has 13 amino acids. The CDR3: CASSQGENTEAFF. CDR3 DNA: TGTGCCAGCAGCCAGGGGGAGAACACTGAAGCTTTCTTT.

The rearrangement joins TRBV28 to TRBJ2-4; a possible D gene is TRBD1 (5 bases). Germline V gene sequence: CDR1 MDHEN, CDR2 SYDVKM. V was cut by 2 bases and J by 1 base, with 15 bases left in between. The CDR3 is 17 amino acids. In DNA, the CDR3 is TGTGCCAGCAGTTTAAGTCCGGGTCGACAGGCCAAAAACATTCAGTACTTC. Encoded protein: CASSLSPGRQAKNIQYF. Filled out from reference TRBV28 and TRBJ2-4, the complete variable domain reads DVKVTQSSRYLVKRTGEKVFLECVQDMDHENMFWYRQDPGLGLRLIYFSYDVKMKEKGDIPEGYSVSREKKERFSLILESASTNQTSMYLCASSLSPGRQAKNIQYFGAGTRLSVL.

The rearrangement uses TRBV5-6 and TRBJ2-2; 7 bases agree with TRBD1. CDR1 is SGHDT, CDR2 YYEEEE, per germline. CDR3 length: 17 amino acids. V lost 0 bases and J lost 3; bases outside the gene matches: 8. The CDR3 region has the DNA TGTGCCAGCAGCTTGGAGCAGGGGGATTGGGACACCGGGGAGCTGTTTTTT. The encoded protein is CASSLEQGDWDTGELFF.

The chain employs TRBV6-5 and TRBJ1-6, with D tentatively TRBD1 (5 bases). Trimming took 6 bases from V and 15 from J, leaving 21 bases between them. Germline V gene lookup returns CDR1 MNHEY and CDR2 SVGAGI. CDR3 size: 14 residues. CDR3 coding DNA: TGTGCCAGCAGCCCCGCCAGCCCGCGAGGGGACCTCCACTTT. Translated, it gives CASSPASPRGDLHF.

The rearrangement links TRBV27 to TRBJ2-1; D unclear. The CDR3 is 16 residues long. Trimming left V 2 bases short and J 7 bases short, with 18 bases between. The V gene's germline CDR1 is MNHEY and CDR2 SMNVEV (reference sequence). The CDR3, as DNA: TGTGCCAGCAGTTTACCCGTAACACAAGGTATAAATGAGCAGTTCTTC. As protein: CASSLPVTQGINEQFF.

This clone appeared once. The V call is TRBV28, the J call TRBJ1-2; TRBD1 aligns across 9 bases. Germline V gives CDR1 MDHEN, CDR2 SYDVKM. CDR3 length equals 12 residues. J was trimmed by 8 bases and V by 6 bases; bases with no gene match: 4. CDR3 protein: CASSTGGAGYTF. In nucleotides, the CDR3 is TGTGCCAGCAGCACAGGGGGCGCGGGCTACACCTTC.

This chain joins TRBV19 and TRBJ2-3; 10 bases map to TRBD1. The germline V gene encodes CDR1 LNHDA and CDR2 SQIVND (reference sequence). The CDR3 contains 16 residues. The trim removed 0 bases at V and 5 bases at J, leaving 5 bases unmatched. CDR3 in amino acids: CASSIEGTGAKDTQYF. The CDR3 DNA is TGTGCCAGTAGTATAGAGGGGACAGGGGCGAAAGATACGCAGTATTTT.

DNA for the CDR3: TGCGCCAGCAGCCAAGACCCAGGACTAGTATCTTCCGAGCAGTACTTC. Its protein is CASSQDPGLVSSEQYF. The rearrangement uses TRBV4-1 and TRBJ2-7; 7 nucleotides match TRBD2. The germline V gene encodes CDR1 MGHRA and CDR2 YSYEKL. There are 16 residues in the CDR3. With 0 bases clipped from V and 6 bases from J, the junction kept 11 bases outside the gene matches.

The chain couples TRBV7-6 to TRBJ2-3, with 8 nucleotides matching TRBD2. Germline values: CDR1 SGHVS, CDR2 FNYEAQ. CDR3 length: 15 amino acids. J was trimmed by 4 bases and V by 6 bases; bases with no gene match: 9. This CDR3 is CASSSSGSPADTQYF. The CDR3 region has the DNA TGTGCCAGCAGTTCCAGCGGGAGTCCCGCAGATACGCAGTATTTT.

The V call is TRBV14, the J call TRBJ1-2; D gene uncertain. Germline V gene data show CDR1 as SGHDN and CDR2 as FVKESK. The length of the CDR3 is 13 residues. Deletions cut 4 bases from V and 6 bases from J, with 12 bases between. This CDR3 reads CASSRSQKDGYTF. The DNA of the CDR3 is TGTGCCAGCAGCCGCTCTCAGAAAGATGGCTACACCTTC.

V and J are TRBV13 and TRBJ2-7, with D unresolved. Trimming stripped 3 bases from V and 3 bases from J, with 9 bases between. The CDR3 runs 13 residues. The V gene's germline CDR1 is PRHDT and CDR2 FYEKMQ (reference sequence). The CDR3 DNA reads TGTGCCAGCAGCTTGCCATATCGCTACGAGCAGTACTTC. It codes for CASSLPYRYEQYF.

The J gene is TRBJ1-5, the V gene TRBV19; no clear D. Trimming took off 6 bases at V and 0 bases at J, with 6 bases between the two ends. The germline V gene has CDR1 LNHDA and CDR2 SQIVND (reference sequence). The CDR3 runs 13 residues. As DNA, the CDR3 is TGTGCCAGTAGGATGGGTAGCAATCAGCCCCAGCATTTT. Residues: CASRMGSNQPQHF.

The chain recombines TRBV27 with TRBJ2-7, with 8 bases identical to TRBD1. The germline CDR1 and CDR2 sequences are MNHEY and SMNVEV (reference sequence). This CDR3 contains 16 residues. The J segment lost 0 bases and the V segment lost 5 bases, leaving 9 bases of the junction unmatched. CDR3 loop: CASSDIGTGYSYEQYF. The CDR3 DNA reads TGTGCCAGCAGTGATATAGGGACAGGATACTCCTACGAGCAGTACTTC.

This chain uses TRBV28 with TRBJ2-1, with D uncertain. The CDR3 sequence is 12 residues long. Germline lookup yields CDR1 MDHEN and CDR2 SYDVKM. The V end lost 6 bases, the J end lost 5 bases, and 8 bases lay between the germline ends. CDR3 amino acids: CASSYSDNEQFF. CDR3 coding DNA: TGTGCCAGCAGCTACAGCGACAATGAGCAGTTCTTC.

V usage is TRBV27 and J usage is TRBJ2-7; D is undetermined. The CDR3 loop spans 16 amino acids. The V end was cut by 0 bases, the J end by 5 bases, with 17 bases between. Germline CDR1 reads MNHEY; CDR2 reads SMNVEV (reference sequence). The CDR3 sequence: CASSLSIQKPYNEQYF. DNA of the CDR3: TGTGCCAGCAGTTTATCAATACAGAAACCTTACAACGAGCAGTACTTC.

The chain uses TRBV2 and TRBJ2-7; TRBD2 is a possible D gene (5 bases). Trimming took 0 bases from V and 7 from J, leaving 22 bases between them. Per germline, CDR1 SNHLY and CDR2 FYNNEI. This CDR3 contains 17 residues. The CDR3 here is CASSEALSAEARWEQYF. CDR3 sequence (DNA): TGTGCCAGCAGTGAAGCGCTATCAGCGGAGGCTAGGTGGGAGCAGTACTTC.

This chain links TRBV27 with TRBJ2-7, with a weak D call TRBD1 (5 bases). The V gene lost 3 bases and the J gene lost 6 bases, with 12 bases spanning the gap. The CDR3 is 13 residues long. Germline V gene sequence: CDR1 MNHEY, CDR2 SMNVEV (reference sequence). This CDR3 is CASSFMGLGEQYF. The CDR3 nucleotides are TGTGCCAGCAGTTTCATGGGGCTGGGCGAGCAGTACTTC.